The rows below give T cell receptor beta chains drawn from one sample of a study of T cells in localized non-small cell lung cancer. Here immunoSEQ multiplex PCR was the method, and the copy in TCRdb shows in-frame clones only, minus some. The table lists about 2,000 clones, approximately 24% of them singletons. This specimen was normal lung tissue next to the tumor, taken before any cancer treatment. These receptors all stem from a male donor older than 55 with stage I lung adenocarcinoma. CDR3s include the opening cysteine and the closing phenylalanine or tryptophan. D genes are given only for firm matches. The size of a clone is reported for some rows only, either as once, few or many, or as a class for expanded clones.

clone size	D gene	V gene	J gene	CDR3 protein	CDR3 DNA
-	-	TRBV18	TRBJ1-5	CASSPGNDQPQHF	TGTGCCAGCTCACCAGGGAATGATCAGCCCCAGCATTTT
medium-sized	-	TRBV11-3	TRBJ2-5	CASSLGGTLRRETQYF	TGTGCCAGCAGCTTAGGGGGGACGCTCAGGAGGGAGACCCAGTACTTC
-	TRBD2	TRBV28	TRBJ2-1	CASRPGTSGGDFYNEQFF	TGTGCCAGCAGGCCCGGGACTAGCGGGGGGGACTTCTACAATGAGCAGTTCTTC
medium-sized	-	TRBV11-3	TRBJ2-2	CASSFAGNTGELFF	TGTGCCAGCAGCTTTGCCGGGAACACCGGGGAGCTGTTTTTT
-	-	TRBV11-3	TRBJ2-2	CASSLDLGARTGELFF	TGTGCCAGCAGCTTAGATTTGGGGGCGCGGACCGGGGAGCTGTTTTTT
hyperexpanded	-	TRBV11-3	TRBJ1-3	CASSLIAEDAGNTIYF	TGTGCCAGCAGCTTAATTGCGGAGGATGCTGGAAACACCATATATTTT
once	-	TRBV5-1	TRBJ2-5	CASSPGAWGAGETQYF	TGCGCCAGCAGCCCGGGGGCTTGGGGAGCAGGAGAGACCCAGTACTTC
few	TRBD1	TRBV11-3	TRBJ1-1	CASSTNRGENTEAFF	TGTGCCAGCAGCACCAACAGGGGAGAGAACACTGAAGCTTTCTTT
-	-	TRBV14	TRBJ2-7	CASSPGGFSYEQYF	TGTGCCAGCAGCCCCGGGGGCTTCTCCTACGAGCAGTACTTC
large	-	TRBV6-8	TRBJ1-4	CASSEGQGLGTNEKLFF	TGTGCCAGCAGTGAGGGTCAGGGGTTGGGCACTAATGAAAAACTGTTTTTT
-	-	TRBV28	TRBJ2-2	CASSFPGAGELFF	TGTGCCAGCAGTTTCCCCGGGGCCGGGGAGCTGTTTTTT
-	-	TRBV7-2	TRBJ1-1	CASSLRANTEAFF	TGTGCCAGCAGCCTCAGGGCGAACACTGAAGCTTTCTTT
few	TRBD1	TRBV11-3	TRBJ2-1	CASSRFGQGNYNEQFF	TGTGCCAGCAGTAGATTCGGACAGGGGAATTACAATGAGCAGTTCTTC
few	-	TRBV11-3	TRBJ1-1	CASSLDISNAEAFF	TGTGCCAGCAGCTTAGACATCTCGAACGCTGAAGCTTTCTTT
large	-	TRBV6-8	TRBJ1-6	CASSMQRSTTSPLHF	TGTGCCAGCAGCATGCAACGGTCCACCACATCACCCCTCCACTTT